This T cell receptor (beta chain) is from a study of kidney transplant recipient with SARS-CoV-2 infection (dated by TCRdb to about 2021). The reads were generated on an Illumina MiSeq. The peripheral T cell repertoire was profiled for human TCRbeta genes. The study's processing was this. Beta-binomial modelling was applied to test for differential clonotype abundance so that variability over time was accounted for. Expanded clonotypes were checked against the ImmuneCODE reference database of SARS-CoV-2-associated TCRs and mapped to regions of the viral genome. Additional analyses of the repertoire looked at TRBV gene usage, CDR3 length, CDR3 amino acid overlap between time points, clonotype abundance distributions and Jaccard similarity. In-frame beta chains were kept once TCRdb had trimmed the public reads at Q25 with fastp and called clones with MiXCR. For every CDR3 protein sequence, its rows merge into one entry that carries the most common genes and DNA. These V and J calls derive from TCRdb rather than the authors' analysis. In all, the sample holds 200,000 to 300,000 distinct CDR3 sequences, and 29% of those were seen once. Roughly 7.3% of the sample is held by the ten biggest clonotypes.

Reading the label with the study, this specimen's time point is: pre-pandemic baseline sample and day 111 after first positive SARS-CoV-2 test. The germline V gene gives CDR1 as MNHEY and CDR2 as SVGAGI. Including the terminal cysteine and phenylalanine, the CDR3 comprises 14 residues. Only CDR3 DNA is held: 42 bases, read in frame from base 1. This clonotype was detected once. Its antigen specificity is not known. The junction departs from germline at one end; a sequencing error may be responsible. The rearrangement joined TRBV6-5 to TRBJ2-7; 8 middle bases align to TRBD2. Source: a blood sample, taken at baseline and on roughly day 110 from a kidney transplant recipient. The clonotype was recovered from a male patient in his thirties who had COVID-19 and was a kidney transplant recipient. After a transplant, certain T cells may trace back to the graft donor. CDR3 reads: CASSYSGGCHEQYF. The sequence in DNA is TGTGCCAGCAGCTACTCGGGAGGGTGCCACGAGCAGTACTTC.